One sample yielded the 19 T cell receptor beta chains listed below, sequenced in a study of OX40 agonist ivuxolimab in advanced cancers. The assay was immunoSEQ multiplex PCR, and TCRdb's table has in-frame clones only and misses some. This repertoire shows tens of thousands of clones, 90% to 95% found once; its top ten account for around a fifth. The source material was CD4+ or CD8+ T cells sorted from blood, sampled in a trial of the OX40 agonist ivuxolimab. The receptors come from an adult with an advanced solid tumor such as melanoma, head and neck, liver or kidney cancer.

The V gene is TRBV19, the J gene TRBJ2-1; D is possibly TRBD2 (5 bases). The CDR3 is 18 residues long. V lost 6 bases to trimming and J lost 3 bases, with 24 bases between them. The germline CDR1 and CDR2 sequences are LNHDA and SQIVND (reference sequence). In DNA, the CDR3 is TGTGCCAGTAGCCACGGCTGGTCGGGTAGCGTACTCTACAATGAGCAGTTCTTC. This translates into CASSHGWSGSVLYNEQFF.

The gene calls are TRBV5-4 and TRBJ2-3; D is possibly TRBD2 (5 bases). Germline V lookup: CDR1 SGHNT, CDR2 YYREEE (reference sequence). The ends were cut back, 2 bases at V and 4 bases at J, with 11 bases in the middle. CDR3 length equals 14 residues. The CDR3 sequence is CASSFYGKSDTQYF. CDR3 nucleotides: TGTGCCAGCAGCTTCTACGGGAAATCAGATACGCAGTATTTT.

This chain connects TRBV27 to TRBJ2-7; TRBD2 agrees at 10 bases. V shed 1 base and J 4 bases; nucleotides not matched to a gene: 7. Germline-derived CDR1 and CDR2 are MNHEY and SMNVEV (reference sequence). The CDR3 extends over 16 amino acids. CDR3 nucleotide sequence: TGTGCCAGCAGTTTATACCCCGGGACTAGCGATTACGAGCAGTACTTC. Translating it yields CASSLYPGTSDYEQYF.

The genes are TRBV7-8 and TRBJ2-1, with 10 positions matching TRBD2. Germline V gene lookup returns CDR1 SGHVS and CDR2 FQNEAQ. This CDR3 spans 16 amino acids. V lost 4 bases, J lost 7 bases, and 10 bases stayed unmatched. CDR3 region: CASSSASGRIINEQFF. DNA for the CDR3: TGTGCCAGCAGCTCCGCTAGCGGGAGAATAATAAATGAGCAGTTCTTC.

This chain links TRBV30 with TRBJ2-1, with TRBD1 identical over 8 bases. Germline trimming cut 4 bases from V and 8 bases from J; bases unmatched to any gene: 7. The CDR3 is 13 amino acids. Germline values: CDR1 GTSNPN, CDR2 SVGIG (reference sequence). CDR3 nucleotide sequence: TGTGCCTGGATTTCCACAGGGGGAGATGAGCAGTTCTTC. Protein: CAWISTGGDEQFF.

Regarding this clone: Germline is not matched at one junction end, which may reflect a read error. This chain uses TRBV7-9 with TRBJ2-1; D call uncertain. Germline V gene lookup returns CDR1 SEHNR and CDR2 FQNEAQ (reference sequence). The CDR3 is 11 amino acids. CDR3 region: CASTLDNEQFF. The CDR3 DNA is TGTGCCAGCACCTTAGACAATGAGCAGTTCTTC.

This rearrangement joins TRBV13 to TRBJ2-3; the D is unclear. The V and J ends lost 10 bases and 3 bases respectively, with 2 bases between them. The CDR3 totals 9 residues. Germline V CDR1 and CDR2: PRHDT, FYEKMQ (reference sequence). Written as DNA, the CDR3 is TGTGCCACGACAGATACGCAGTATTTT. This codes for CATTDTQYF.

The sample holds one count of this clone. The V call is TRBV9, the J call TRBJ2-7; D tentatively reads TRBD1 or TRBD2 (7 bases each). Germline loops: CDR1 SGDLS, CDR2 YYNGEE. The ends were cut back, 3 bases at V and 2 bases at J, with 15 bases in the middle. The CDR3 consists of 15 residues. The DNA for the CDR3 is TGTGCCAGCAGCGCCTCAGGGGGGGTTCCCTACGAGCAGTACTTC. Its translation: CASSASGGVPYEQYF. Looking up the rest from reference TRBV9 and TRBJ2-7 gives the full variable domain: DSGVTQTPKHLITATGQRVTLRCSPRSGDLSVYWYQQSLDQGLQFLIQYYNGEERAKGNILERFSAQQFPDLHSELNLSSLELGDSALYFCASSASGGVPYEQYFGPGTRLTVT.

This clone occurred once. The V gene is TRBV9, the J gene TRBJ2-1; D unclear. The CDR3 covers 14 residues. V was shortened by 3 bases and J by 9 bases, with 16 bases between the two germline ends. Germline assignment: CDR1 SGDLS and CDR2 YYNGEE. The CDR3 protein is CASSGSVLDSEQFF. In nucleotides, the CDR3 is TGTGCCAGCAGCGGAAGCGTTCTAGATAGTGAGCAGTTCTTC.

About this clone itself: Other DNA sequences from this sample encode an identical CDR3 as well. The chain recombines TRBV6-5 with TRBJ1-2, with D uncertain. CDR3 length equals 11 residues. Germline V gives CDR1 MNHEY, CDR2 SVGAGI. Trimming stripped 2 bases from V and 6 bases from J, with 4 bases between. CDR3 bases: TGTGCCAGCAGTTACGGGGATGGCTACACCTTC. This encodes CASSYGDGYTF.

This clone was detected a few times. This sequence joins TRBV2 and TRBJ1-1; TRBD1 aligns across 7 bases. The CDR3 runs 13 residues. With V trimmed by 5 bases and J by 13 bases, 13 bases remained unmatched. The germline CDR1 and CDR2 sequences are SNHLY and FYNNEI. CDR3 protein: CASSNDRDASGFF. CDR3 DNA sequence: TGTGCCAGCAGTAATGACAGGGACGCCTCCGGTTTCTTT. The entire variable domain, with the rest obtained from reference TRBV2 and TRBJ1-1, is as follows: EPEVTQTPSHQVTQMGQEVILRCVPISNHLYFYWYRQILGQKVEFLVSFYNNEISEKSEIFDDQFSVERPDGSNFTLKIRSTKLEDSAMYFCASSNDRDASGFFGQGTRLTVV.

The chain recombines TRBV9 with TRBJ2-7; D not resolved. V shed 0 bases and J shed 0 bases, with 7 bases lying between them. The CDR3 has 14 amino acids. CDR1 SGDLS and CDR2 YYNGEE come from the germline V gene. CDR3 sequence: CASSVGFSSYEQYF. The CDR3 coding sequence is TGTGCCAGCAGCGTAGGGTTTTCCTCCTACGAGCAGTACTTC.

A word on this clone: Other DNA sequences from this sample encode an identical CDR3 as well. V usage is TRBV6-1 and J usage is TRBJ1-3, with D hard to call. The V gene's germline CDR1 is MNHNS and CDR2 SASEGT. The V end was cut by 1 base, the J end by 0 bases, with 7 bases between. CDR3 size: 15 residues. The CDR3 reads CASSEGRSSGNTIYF. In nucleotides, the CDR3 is TGTGCCAGCAGTGAAGGACGGAGCTCTGGAAACACCATATATTTT.

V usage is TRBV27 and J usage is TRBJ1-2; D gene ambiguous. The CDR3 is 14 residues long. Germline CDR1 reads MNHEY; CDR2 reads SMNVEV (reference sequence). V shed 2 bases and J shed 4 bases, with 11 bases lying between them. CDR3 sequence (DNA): TGTGCCAGCAGTTTAGAGGGAAGTGGCTATGGCTACACCTTC. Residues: CASSLEGSGYGYTF.

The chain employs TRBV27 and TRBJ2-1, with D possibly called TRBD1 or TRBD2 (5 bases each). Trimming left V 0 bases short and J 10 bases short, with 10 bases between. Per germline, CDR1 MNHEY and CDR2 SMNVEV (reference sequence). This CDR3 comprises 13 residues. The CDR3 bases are TGTGCCAGCAGTTTATCGACGGGGCGGGAGCAGTTCTTC. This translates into CASSLSTGREQFF.

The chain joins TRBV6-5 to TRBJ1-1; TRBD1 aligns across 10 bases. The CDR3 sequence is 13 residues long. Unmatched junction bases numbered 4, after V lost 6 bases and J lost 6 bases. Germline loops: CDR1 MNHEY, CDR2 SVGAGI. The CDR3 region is CASRPGTGAEAFF. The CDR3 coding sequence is TGTGCCAGCAGACCCGGGACAGGGGCTGAAGCTTTCTTT.

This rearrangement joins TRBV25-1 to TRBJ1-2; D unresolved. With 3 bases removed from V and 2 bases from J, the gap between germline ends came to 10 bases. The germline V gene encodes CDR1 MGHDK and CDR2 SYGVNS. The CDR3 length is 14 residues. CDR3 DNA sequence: TGTGCCAGCAGTGAGAGCGTAATCAACTATGGCTACACCTTC. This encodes CASSESVINYGYTF.

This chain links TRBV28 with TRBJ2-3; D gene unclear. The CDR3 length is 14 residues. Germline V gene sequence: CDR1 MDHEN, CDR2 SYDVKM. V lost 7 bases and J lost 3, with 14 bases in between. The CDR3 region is CASNGALGTDTQYF. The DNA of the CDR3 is TGTGCCAGCAACGGCGCCCTGGGTACAGATACGCAGTATTTT.

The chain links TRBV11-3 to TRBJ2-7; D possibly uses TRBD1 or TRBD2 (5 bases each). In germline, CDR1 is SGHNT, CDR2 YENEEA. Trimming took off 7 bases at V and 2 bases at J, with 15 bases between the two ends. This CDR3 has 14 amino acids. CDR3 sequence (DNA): TGTGCCAGCATGCCCCGGGACGCCGCCTACGAGCAGTACTTC. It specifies CASMPRDAAYEQYF.